This T cell receptor (beta chain) was captured by sequencing in a study of T cell changes during pregnancy in multiple sclerosis. Libraries were prepared by immunoSEQ multiplex PCR; TCRdb keeps only in-frame clonotypes and omits some of them. Found here are under 50,000 clones, 90% to 95% of them singletons; the top ten hold about 0.38%. The CDR3 runs to 12 residues. Germline CDR1 and CDR2: SGHVS and FNYEAQ. V lost 5 bases, J lost 7 bases, and 12 bases lay in between. The chain uses TRBV7-6 and TRBJ2-7; D possibly corresponds to TRBD2 (5 bases). The sequence was collected from a female donor with multiple sclerosis, enrolled in a pregnancy study. Here the sequenced sample was CD4+ T cells from peripheral blood mononuclear cells, taken after pregnancy. Written as DNA, the CDR3 is TGTGCCAGCAGCCCGGGATTTGGGGAGCAGTACTTC. Its protein is CASSPGFGEQYF.